These 25 T cell receptor beta chains originate from one sample sequenced in a study of shared clonotypes between healthy human individuals. Using immunoSEQ multiplex PCR, the repertoire was profiled, and TCRdb retains in-frame clones only, with some absent. This table has around 1.4 million clones, around 98.5% appearing once. Source material: naive CD4+ T cells sorted from blood. As for subset: CD45RA+ positively selected. All receptors derive from a man aged 25-45 years in good health.

The genes are TRBV7-2 and TRBJ2-7, with TRBD1 matching over 9 bases. Losses at the gene ends were 0 bases for V and 2 bases for J; bases not matched to a gene: 8. Germline CDR1 and CDR2: SGHTA and FQGNSA. This CDR3 has 17 residues. The chain's CDR3 is CASSLALRDRVAYEQYF. DNA of the CDR3: TGTGCCAGCAGCTTAGCCCTCCGGGACAGGGTAGCCTACGAGCAGTACTTC.

The gene calls are TRBV5-1 and TRBJ2-5, with D unresolved. V gave up 0 bases and J gave up 6 bases, with 9 bases separating them. CDR3 size: 13 residues. Germline CDR1 reads SGHRS; CDR2 reads YFSETQ. The CDR3 DNA reads TGCGCCAGCAGCTTGGACGGTGATAAGACCCAGTACTTC. This codes for CASSLDGDKTQYF.

The CDR3 loop reads CASYVAGRQYF. The CDR3 nucleotides read TGTGCCAGCTACGTAGCGGGGCGCCAGTACTTC. V gene TRBV6-1 combines with J gene TRBJ2-7; TRBD2 matches 8 bases. This CDR3 is built from 11 residues. Trimming cost V 8 bases and J 10 bases; bases outside gene matches: 7. Germline V lookup: CDR1 MNHNS, CDR2 SASEGT.

A single count supports this clone. The chain employs TRBV28 and TRBJ2-2; 7 nucleotides line up with TRBD1. The trim removed 6 bases at V and 1 base at J, leaving 11 bases unmatched. The germline gives CDR1 MDHEN, CDR2 SYDVKM. This CDR3 region has 17 residues. CDR3 loop: CASSRDRTGKNTGELFF. CDR3 in DNA: TGTGCCAGCAGCCGGGATAGGACAGGCAAGAACACCGGGGAGCTGTTTTTT. The full variable domain, in which reference TRBV28 and TRBJ2-2 provide the parts outside the CDR3, is DVKVTQSSRYLVKRTGEKVFLECVQDMDHENMFWYRQDPGLGLRLIYFSYDVKMKEKGDIPEGYSVSREKKERFSLILESASTNQTSMYLCASSRDRTGKNTGELFFGEGSRLTVL.

The chain recombines TRBV9 with TRBJ2-1, with D perhaps TRBD2 (6 bases). The V end lost 4 bases, the J end lost 8 bases, and 10 bases lay between the germline ends. Germline V gene sequence: CDR1 SGDLS, CDR2 YYNGEE. This CDR3 comprises 12 residues. This CDR3 reads CASSRRLDEQFF. Written as DNA, the CDR3 is TGTGCCAGCAGCCGACGACTAGATGAGCAGTTCTTC.

This clone showed up just once. This rearrangement joins TRBV9 to TRBJ1-1, with unresolved D. The germline V and J ends were trimmed by 4 bases and 4 bases, with 20 bases remaining between them. This CDR3 is 16 amino acids long. Germline lookup yields CDR1 SGDLS and CDR2 YYNGEE. In DNA form, the CDR3 reads TGTGCCAGCAGCTCTCACCTCCCTGAGGGAAGCACTGAAGCTTTCTTT. This sequence encodes CASSSHLPEGSTEAFF.

This chain links TRBV6-1 with TRBJ2-7; D perhaps matches TRBD2 (6 bases). Germline V gene lookup returns CDR1 MNHNS and CDR2 SASEGT. The CDR3 contains 12 residues. Trimming took 4 bases from V and 6 from J, leaving 10 bases between them. CDR3 amino acids: CASSVGGIEQYF. The CDR3, as DNA: TGTGCCAGCAGTGTAGGAGGGATCGAGCAGTACTTC.

Details on this clone: The same CDR3 arises from other DNA sequences in this sample as well. In DNA form, the CDR3 reads TGTGCCAGCAGTTTATCAGGGGCAACTAATGAAAAACTGTTTTTT. This sequence encodes CASSLSGATNEKLFF. The chain is built from TRBV28 and TRBJ1-4; D possibly corresponds to TRBD1 (6 bases). Germline V gene sequence: CDR1 MDHEN, CDR2 SYDVKM. The CDR3 is 15 amino acids. V was shortened by 1 base and J by 0 bases, with 6 bases between the two germline ends.

V usage is TRBV28 and J usage is TRBJ2-7; 13 nucleotides match TRBD2. V lost 6 bases and J lost 4; bases outside the gene matches: 9. The length of the CDR3 is 16 residues. Germline V gene data show CDR1 as MDHEN and CDR2 as SYDVKM. The CDR3 protein is CASSPGLAGVVYEQYF. The CDR3 nucleotides are TGTGCCAGCAGCCCCGGACTAGCGGGAGTGGTATACGAGCAGTACTTC.

The chain has TRBV2 and TRBJ2-1; the match to TRBD2 covers 7 bases. J lost 6 bases, V lost 7 bases, and 9 bases had no gene match. The CDR3 sequence is 14 residues long. Per germline, CDR1 SNHLY and CDR2 FYNNEI. The CDR3 DNA reads TGTGCCAGCACCCAAAGGCGGGAGTTCAATGAGCAGTTCTTC. This sequence encodes CASTQRREFNEQFF.

The chain recombines TRBV6-5 with TRBJ2-5; D not resolved. Germline lookup yields CDR1 MNHEY and CDR2 SVGAGI. The CDR3 has 16 amino acids. Deletions cut 0 bases from V and 0 bases from J, with 11 bases between. CDR3 in amino acids: CASSYSSDLYQETQYF. The CDR3 nucleotides read TGTGCCAGCAGTTACTCTTCCGATTTGTACCAAGAGACCCAGTACTTC.

This sequence joins TRBV28 and TRBJ2-3, with 7 bases identical to TRBD2. After removal of 8 bases from V and 5 bases from J, the junction contained 10 bases not matched to a gene. In germline, CDR1 is MDHEN, CDR2 SYDVKM. The CDR3 has 14 amino acids. CDR3 loop: CASCGSLSRDTQYF. CDR3 nucleotide sequence: TGTGCCAGCTGCGGGAGTCTTTCGAGAGATACGCAGTATTTT.

This clone was seen once. The chain combines TRBV28 with TRBJ2-3, with 10 bases identical to TRBD2. The CDR3 covers 17 residues. The germline CDR1 and CDR2 sequences are MDHEN and SYDVKM. V was clipped by 7 bases and J by 3 bases; unmatched bases: 13. Written as DNA, the CDR3 is TGTGCCAGCACCCCGTTCACAGCGGGAGGGCCGACAGATACGCAGTATTTT. Protein product: CASTPFTAGGPTDTQYF.

The chain combines TRBV7-9 with TRBJ1-1, with D maybe TRBD1 (5 bases). V lost 0 bases and J lost 0, with 11 bases in between. CDR1 and CDR2 from the germline V gene are SEHNR and FQNEAQ (reference sequence). The CDR3 is 16 amino acids. This CDR3 reads CASSLARWGLNTEAFF. In nucleotides, the CDR3 is TGTGCCAGCAGCTTAGCCCGGTGGGGACTGAACACTGAAGCTTTCTTT.

Points on this clone: The same CDR3 can be traced to other DNA sequences in this sample. The CDR3 protein is CASSLQGYEQYF. The CDR3 coding sequence is TGTGCCAGCAGTTTACAGGGCTACGAGCAGTACTTC. The chain combines TRBV2 with TRBJ2-7, with D maybe TRBD1 (6 bases). V lost 5 bases to trimming and J lost 3 bases, with 8 bases between them. The CDR3 extends over 12 amino acids. Germline values: CDR1 SNHLY, CDR2 FYNNEI.

The genes are TRBV5-5 and TRBJ2-2; TRBD2 agrees at 7 bases. CDR3 size: 14 residues. Trimming removed 5 bases from V and 5 bases from J; junction bases left unmatched: 6. Germline lookup yields CDR1 SGHKS and CDR2 YYEKEE (reference sequence). CDR3 nucleotides: TGTGCCAGCAGGTTCGTGGGAGGGACCGGGGAGCTGTTTTTT. Translated, it gives CASRFVGGTGELFF.

The J gene is TRBJ2-3, the V gene TRBV7-3; D is perhaps TRBD2 (6 bases). From germline, CDR1 is SGHTA and CDR2 FQGTGA. The CDR3 has 13 residues. The germline V and J ends were trimmed by 4 bases and 3 bases, with 8 bases remaining between them. The CDR3 DNA follows: TGTGCCAGCAGCTCGACTAGGACAGATACGCAGTATTTT. Amino acids: CASSSTRTDTQYF.

The genes are TRBV15 and TRBJ2-3; 8 bases line up with TRBD2. J lost 1 base, V lost 0 bases, and 6 bases had no gene match. This CDR3 region has 17 residues. Germline V gene lookup returns CDR1 LNHNV and CDR2 YYDKDF (reference sequence). CDR3 nucleotides: TGTGCCACCAGCAGAGATATGAGCGGGAGAGGCACAGATACGCAGTATTTT. Encoded protein: CATSRDMSGRGTDTQYF. Using reference TRBV15 and TRBJ2-3 for the parts outside the CDR3, the full variable domain is DAMVIQNPRYQVTQFGKPVTLSCSQTLNHNVMYWYQQKSSQAPKLLFHYYDKDFNNEADTPDNFQSRRPNTSFCFLDIRSPGLGDTAMYLCATSRDMSGRGTDTQYFGPGTRLTVL.

This chain uses TRBV30 with TRBJ2-1, with D possibly being TRBD1 (5 bases). The CDR3 length is 14 residues. Between the trimmed V and J ends, which lost 4 bases and 9 bases, there was a span of 19 bases. Germline assignment: CDR1 GTSNPN and CDR2 SVGIG (reference sequence). This CDR3 reads CAWTAVKGPAEQFF. The CDR3 DNA follows: TGTGCCTGGACCGCCGTCAAGGGGCCCGCTGAGCAGTTCTTC.

The rearrangement joins TRBV5-4 to TRBJ2-1; D is tentatively TRBD1 or TRBD2 (5 bases each). The ends were cut back, 4 bases at V and 8 bases at J, with 22 bases in the middle. CDR1 and CDR2 from the germline V gene are SGHNT and YYREEE (reference sequence). The CDR3 has 16 residues. The DNA for the CDR3 is TGTGCCAGCAGCCAAGGGGCGAGGGCGCCCCCGGATGAGCAGTTCTTC. Translating it yields CASSQGARAPPDEQFF.

The J gene is TRBJ2-7, the V gene TRBV29-1; 10 nucleotides line up with TRBD2. This CDR3 contains 15 residues. In germline, CDR1 is SQVTM, CDR2 ANQGSEA. With 4 bases clipped from V and 4 bases from J, the junction kept 10 bases outside the gene matches. CDR3 sequence reads: CSVGPASGSGYEQYF. In DNA, the CDR3 is TGCAGCGTTGGCCCAGCTAGCGGGAGCGGTTACGAGCAGTACTTC.

Comment on this clone: Other DNA sequences from this sample encode an identical CDR3 as well. Written as DNA, the CDR3 is TGTGCCAGCTCACCAGCTGCCAGCACAGATACGCAGTATTTT. It specifies CASSPAASTDTQYF. J is TRBJ2-3 and V is TRBV18; D gene ambiguous. The V gene lost 2 bases and the J gene lost 0 bases, with 6 bases spanning the gap. The CDR3 runs to 14 residues. From germline, CDR1 is KGHSH and CDR2 LQKENI.

The CDR3 DNA reads TGTGCCAGCAACGGGGGCGCGGACTACGAGCAGTACTTC. Its protein is CASNGGADYEQYF. V is TRBV28 and J is TRBJ2-7; D possibly uses TRBD1 or TRBD2 (6 bases each). The CDR3 has 13 amino acids. Germline CDR1 MDHEN, CDR2 SYDVKM. Trimming left V 7 bases short and J 3 bases short, with 13 bases between.

In DNA, the CDR3 is TGTGCCAGCAGTGACTCTCGGACTAGCGGTACGGGGAAGTACTACGAGCAGTACTTC. This gives the protein CASSDSRTSGTGKYYEQYF. The rearrangement joins TRBV6-4 to TRBJ2-7; TRBD2 matches 10 bases. Germline assignment: CDR1 MRHNA and CDR2 SNTAGT. With V trimmed by 0 bases and J by 3 bases, 14 bases remained unmatched. The CDR3 is made up of 19 amino acids.

This chain connects TRBV5-1 to TRBJ2-1; TRBD2 aligns across 8 bases. V gave up 4 bases and J gave up 6 bases; unmatched junction bases: 9. There are 15 residues in the CDR3. Germline V gene lookup returns CDR1 SGHRS and CDR2 YFSETQ. The CDR3 DNA sequence: TGCGCCAGCAGCCCCGGGGGGGTAAGCGTCAATGAGCAGTTCTTC. Translated, it gives CASSPGGVSVNEQFF.